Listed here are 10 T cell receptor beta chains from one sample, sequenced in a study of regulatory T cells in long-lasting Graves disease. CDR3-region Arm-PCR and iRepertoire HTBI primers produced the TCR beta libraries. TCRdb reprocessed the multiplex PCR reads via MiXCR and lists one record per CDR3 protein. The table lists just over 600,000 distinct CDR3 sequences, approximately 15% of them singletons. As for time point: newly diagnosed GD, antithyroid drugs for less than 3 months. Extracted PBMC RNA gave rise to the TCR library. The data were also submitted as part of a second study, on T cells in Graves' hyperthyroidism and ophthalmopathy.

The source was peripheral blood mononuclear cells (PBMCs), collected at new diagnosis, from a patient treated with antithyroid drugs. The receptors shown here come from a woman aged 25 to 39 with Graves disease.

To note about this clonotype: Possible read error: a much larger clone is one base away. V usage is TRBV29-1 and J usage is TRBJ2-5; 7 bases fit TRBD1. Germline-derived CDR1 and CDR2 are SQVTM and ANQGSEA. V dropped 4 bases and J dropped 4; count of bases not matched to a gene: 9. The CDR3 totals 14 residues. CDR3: CSVVRQGGLETQYF. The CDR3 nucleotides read TGCAGCGTTGTCAGACAGGGCGGGTTAGAGACCCAGTACTTC.

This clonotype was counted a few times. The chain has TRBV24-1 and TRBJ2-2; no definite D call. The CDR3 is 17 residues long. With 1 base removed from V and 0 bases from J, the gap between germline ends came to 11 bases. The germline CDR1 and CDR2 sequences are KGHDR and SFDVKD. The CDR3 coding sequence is TGTGCCACCAGTGATTTTAAAGCCCCCGCGAACACCGGGGAGCTGTTTTTT. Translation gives CATSDFKAPANTGELFF.

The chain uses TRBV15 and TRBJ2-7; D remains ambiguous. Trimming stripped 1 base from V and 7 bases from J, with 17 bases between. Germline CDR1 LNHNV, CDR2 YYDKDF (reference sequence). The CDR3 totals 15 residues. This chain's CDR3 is CATSRGTGRVREQYF. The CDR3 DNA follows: TGTGCCACCAGCAGAGGGACGGGCCGTGTCCGAGAGCAGTACTTC.

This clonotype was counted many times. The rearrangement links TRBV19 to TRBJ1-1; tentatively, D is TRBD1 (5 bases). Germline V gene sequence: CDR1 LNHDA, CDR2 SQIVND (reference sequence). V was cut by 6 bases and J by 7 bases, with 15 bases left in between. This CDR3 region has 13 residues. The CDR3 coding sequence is TGTGCCAGTAGAATGCAGGGAACCCTTGAAGCTTTCTTT. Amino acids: CASRMQGTLEAFF.

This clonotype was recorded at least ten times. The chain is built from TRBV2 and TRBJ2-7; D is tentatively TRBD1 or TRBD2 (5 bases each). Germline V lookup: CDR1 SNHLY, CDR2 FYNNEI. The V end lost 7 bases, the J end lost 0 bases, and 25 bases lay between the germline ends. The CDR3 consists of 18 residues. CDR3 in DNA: TGTGCCAGCACCACCGGGGCAGGGAAATGGTTCCGCTCCTACGAGCAGTACTTC. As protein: CASTTGAGKWFRSYEQYF. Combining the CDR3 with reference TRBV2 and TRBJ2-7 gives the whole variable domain EPEVTQTPSHQVTQMGQEVILRCVPISNHLYFYWYRQILGQKVEFLVSFYNNEISEKSEIFDDQFSVERPDGSNFTLKIRSTKLEDSAMYFCASTTGAGKWFRSYEQYFGPGTRLTVT.

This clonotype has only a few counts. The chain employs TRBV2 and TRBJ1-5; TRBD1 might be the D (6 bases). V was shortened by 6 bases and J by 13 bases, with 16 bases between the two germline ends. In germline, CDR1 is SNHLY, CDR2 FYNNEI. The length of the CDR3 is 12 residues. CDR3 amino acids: CASSLQGPAQHF. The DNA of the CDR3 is TGTGCCAGCAGCCTACAGGGACCGGCGCAGCATTTT.

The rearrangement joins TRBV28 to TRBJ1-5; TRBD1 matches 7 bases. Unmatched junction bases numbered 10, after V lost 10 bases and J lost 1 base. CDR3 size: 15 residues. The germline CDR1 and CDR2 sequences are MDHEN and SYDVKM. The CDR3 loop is CAIHGGQISNQPQHF. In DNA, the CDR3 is TGTGCCATACATGGGGGACAGATAAGCAATCAGCCCCAGCATTTT.

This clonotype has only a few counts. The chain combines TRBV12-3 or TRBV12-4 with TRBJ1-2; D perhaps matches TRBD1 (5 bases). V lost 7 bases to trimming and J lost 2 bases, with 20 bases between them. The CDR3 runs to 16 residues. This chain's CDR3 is CASTRGGGRGNYGYTF. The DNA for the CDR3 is TGTGCCAGCACTAGGGGTGGGGGTCGGGGCAACTATGGCTACACCTTC.

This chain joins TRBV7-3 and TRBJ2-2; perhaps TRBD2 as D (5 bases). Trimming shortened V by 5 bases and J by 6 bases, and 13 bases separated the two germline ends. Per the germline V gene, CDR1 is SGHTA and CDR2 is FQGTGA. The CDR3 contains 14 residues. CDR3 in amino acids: CASSLLAAPGELFF. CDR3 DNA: TGTGCCAGCAGCCTGCTAGCTGCCCCCGGGGAGCTGTTTTTT.

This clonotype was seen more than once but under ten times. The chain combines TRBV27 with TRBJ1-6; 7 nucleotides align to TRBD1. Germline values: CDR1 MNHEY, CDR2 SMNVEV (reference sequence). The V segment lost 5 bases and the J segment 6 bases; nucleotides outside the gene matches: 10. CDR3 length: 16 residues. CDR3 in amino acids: CASSRPSGTANSPLHF. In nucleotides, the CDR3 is TGTGCCAGCAGTAGGCCCTCCGGGACAGCTAATTCACCCCTCCACTTT.